The entry below describes one T cell receptor (beta chain). Its antigen is not known. These data belong to a study of CD8+ T cells in alopecia areata. Study in general: Tofacitinib ran for 6 to 18 months before 6 months off drug.

Study-wide results and limits: Scalp and blood retained many expanded lesional clones during tofacitinib.

TCR sequencing used cDNA made by reverse transcription of extracted RNA. The method was immunoSEQ multiplex PCR; TCRdb's version includes in-frame clones alone and lacks a portion of them. Of 150,000 to 250,000 clones in the sample, 60% were seen once. Treatment described: oral pan-JAK inhibitor, 5-10 mg twice daily. As part of sample collection, lesional scalp punch biopsies and peripheral blood were taken from alopecia areata patients. The sequence derives from a human donor with alopecia areata. The specimen comprised CD4+ T cells sorted from blood, sampled at week 4, from a patient treated with tofacitinib.

The CDR3 protein is CASSLIGGGRGNYGYTF. CDR3 coding DNA: TGTGCCAGCAGCTTAATAGGGGGCGGGAGAGGCAACTATGGCTACACCTTC. The chain uses TRBV7-9 and TRBJ1-2, with TRBD1 identical over 7 bases. This CDR3 is 17 amino acids long. CDR1 and CDR2 from the germline V gene are SEHNR and FQNEAQ (reference sequence). V trimming: 2 bases; J trimming: 2 bases; junction bases outside the gene matches: 11.